This T cell receptor (beta chain) was profiled in a study of blood T cell repertoires in COVID-19. Some clones are missing from TCRdb's copy, which holds only in-frame ones; the method was immunoSEQ multiplex PCR. The sample carries about 160,000 clones, 85% recorded once. J lost 5 bases, V lost 6 bases, and 9 bases had no gene match. The germline V gene encodes CDR1 SGHTS and CDR2 YDEGEE. This CDR3 has 14 residues. The chain has TRBV5-8 and TRBJ2-7; 9 bases map to TRBD1. Sequenced material: peripheral blood. This TCR derives from a human donor with acute or convalescent COVID-19. The donor label of this sample is uncertain. The CDR3, as DNA: TGTGCCAGCATCGAGACAGGGGGGCATAACGAGCAGTACTTC. Translation: CASIETGGHNEQYF.